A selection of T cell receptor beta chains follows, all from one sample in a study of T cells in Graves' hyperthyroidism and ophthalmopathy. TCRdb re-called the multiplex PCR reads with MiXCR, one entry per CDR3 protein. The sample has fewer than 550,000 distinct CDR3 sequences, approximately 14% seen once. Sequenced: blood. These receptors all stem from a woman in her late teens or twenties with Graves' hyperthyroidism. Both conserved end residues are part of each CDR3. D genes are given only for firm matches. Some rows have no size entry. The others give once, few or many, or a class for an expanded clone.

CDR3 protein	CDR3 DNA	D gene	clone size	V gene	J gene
CASSGRGQGAGKYYEQYF	TGTGCCAGCAGCGGTCGTGGACAGGGTGCGGGAAAATATTACGAGCAGTACTTC	TRBD1	.	TRBV7-9	TRBJ2-7
CASSAPATGNTEAFF	TGTGCCAGCAGCGCACCCGCGACAGGGAACACTGAAGCTTTCTTT	.	few	TRBV3-1	TRBJ1-1
CASRLAGGGPYNEQFF	TGCGCCAGCAGACTAGCGGGGGGCGGGCCCTACAATGAGCAGTTCTTC	TRBD2	.	TRBV4-1	TRBJ2-1
CASSPQANNSPLHF	TGTGCCAGCTCACCACAGGCAAATAATTCACCCCTCCACTTT	.	many	TRBV18	TRBJ1-6
CASSQGDLQGVEQYF	TGCGCCAGCAGCCAAGGAGACCTACAGGGAGTCGAGCAGTACTTC	.	many	TRBV4-3	TRBJ2-7
CASSPWRTSTDTQYF	TGTGCCAGCAGTCCCTGGCGTACTAGCACAGATACGCAGTATTTT	.	many	TRBV6-2/TRBV6-3	TRBJ2-3
CASSLEGSGSGNTIYF	TGCGCCAGCAGCTTGGAGGGATCAGGGTCTGGAAACACCATATATTTT	.	few	TRBV5-1	TRBJ1-3
CASSLSPGLASTGELFF	TGTGCCAGCAGTTTATCCCCGGGACTAGCGTCCACCGGGGAGCTGTTTTTT	TRBD2	many	TRBV28	TRBJ2-2
CASSILESETQYF	TGTGCCAGTAGTATTCTAGAGTCGGAGACCCAGTACTTC	.	many	TRBV19	TRBJ2-5
CASSPRTGGAGTEAFF	TGTGCCAGCAGCCCTCGGACAGGGGGCGCCGGGACTGAAGCTTTCTTT	TRBD1	many	TRBV7-3	TRBJ1-1
CASSNSGLAGEGQYF	TGTGCCAGCAGCAACTCGGGACTAGCGGGCGAAGGACAGTACTTC	TRBD2	many	TRBV7-3	TRBJ2-5
CASSSSASGHTGELFF	TGTGCCAGCAGCTCCTCCGCTAGCGGGCACACCGGGGAGCTGTTTTTT	TRBD2	.	TRBV5-5	TRBJ2-2
CASVREDLETQYF	TGTGCCAGCGTTCGGGAGGATTTGGAGACCCAGTACTTC	TRBD2	many	TRBV6-1	TRBJ2-5
CASSSLGVPGNTEAFF	TGTGCCAGCAGTTCTTTAGGGGTTCCTGGGAACACTGAAGCTTTCTTT	.	many	TRBV28	TRBJ1-1
CASRKGESGYGYTF	TGCGCCAGCAGGAAAGGGGAGAGTGGCTATGGCTACACCTTC	.	many	TRBV10-2	TRBJ1-2
CASSLPKRDHYEQYF	TGTGCCAGCAGCTTACCCAAGCGGGACCACTACGAGCAGTACTTC	TRBD2	many	TRBV7-8	TRBJ2-7
CASNTGTYEQYF	TGTGCCAGCAATACAGGGACCTACGAGCAGTACTTC	.	many	TRBV11-2	TRBJ2-7
CASSLVTGSGEQYF	TGTGCCAGCAGCTTAGTCACGGGAAGTGGCGAGCAGTACTTC	.	.	TRBV7-3	TRBJ2-7
CASSTGLAGGPGGELFF	TGTGCCAGCAGCACCGGACTAGCGGGAGGGCCAGGCGGGGAGCTGTTTTTT	TRBD2	few	TRBV7-2	TRBJ2-2
CASSYGQAGGQPQHF	TGTGCCAGCAGCTATGGACAGGCGGGGGGTCAGCCCCAGCATTTT	TRBD1	few	TRBV7-9	TRBJ1-5
CASSLSGTGGASYNEQFF	TGTGCCAGCAGCTTATCGGGGACAGGGGGCGCGTCCTACAATGAGCAGTTCTTC	TRBD1	few	TRBV13	TRBJ2-1
CASRPNLGREDEKLFF	TGTGCCAGCAGGCCTAATCTGGGGAGGGAGGATGAAAAACTGTTTTTT	.	few	TRBV25-1	TRBJ1-4
CASTILTGSNSPLHF	TGTGCCAGCACTATACTCACAGGCAGTAATTCACCCCTCCACTTT	.	few	TRBV7-8	TRBJ1-6
CASSPKRGSPLHF	TGTGCCAGCAGTCCTAAACGAGGTTCACCCCTCCACTTT	.	.	TRBV28	TRBJ1-6
CAISEIVRLNTGELFF	TGTGCCATCAGTGAGATCGTAAGATTGAACACCGGGGAGCTGTTTTTT	.	.	TRBV10-3	TRBJ2-2
CASSPPGNQVAEAFF	TGTGCCAGCAGCCCGCCGGGGAACCAAGTCGCTGAAGCTTTCTTT	.	.	TRBV7-2	TRBJ1-1
CASSPGLPPNEQYF	TGTGCCAGCAGTCCGGGACTTCCCCCCAATGAGCAGTACTTC	.	once	TRBV12-3/TRBV12-4	TRBJ2-7
CASRTLYEQYF	TGTGCCAGCAGAACTCTCTACGAGCAGTACTTC	.	many	TRBV6-2/TRBV6-3	TRBJ2-7
CSASTGVSYEQYF	TGCAGTGCTAGCACAGGGGTCTCCTACGAGCAGTACTTC	TRBD1	few	TRBV20-1	TRBJ2-7
CASSWRGSDGYTF	TGCGCCAGCAGCTGGAGGGGTTCGGATGGCTACACCTTC	.	many	TRBV5-1	TRBJ1-2
CASSEGRGNSPLHF	TGTGCCAGCAGTGAAGGAAGGGGTAATTCACCCCTCCACTTT	.	many	TRBV2	TRBJ1-6
CASSSDGGRVYYGYTF	TGTGCCAGCAGCTCCGACGGGGGGCGAGTCTACTATGGCTACACCTTC	.	many	TRBV7-2	TRBJ1-2
CASSSGTGGWRETQYF	TGCGCCAGCAGCTCTGGGACAGGGGGCTGGCGAGAGACCCAGTACTTC	TRBD1	many	TRBV5-1	TRBJ2-5
CASSSRDRYTDTQYF	TGCGCCAGCAGCTCTAGGGACAGATACACAGATACGCAGTATTTT	TRBD1	many	TRBV5-1	TRBJ2-3
CASRDRDMAYEQYF	TGTGCCAGTAGGGACCGGGACATGGCGTACGAGCAGTACTTC	.	many	TRBV19	TRBJ2-7
CATSKSPPGNTEAFF	TGTGCCACCAGTAAATCCCCTCCGGGGAACACTGAAGCTTTCTTT	.	many	TRBV24-1	TRBJ1-1
CASSSRKGDQPQHF	TGTGCCAGCAGCTCGCGGAAGGGGGATCAGCCCCAGCATTTT	.	.	TRBV5-6	TRBJ1-5
CASTPTGGLSWGTQYF	TGTGCCAGCACCCCCACGGGGGGCCTCTCCTGGGGGACCCAGTACTTC	.	many	TRBV12-3/TRBV12-4	TRBJ2-5
CASSQVAGRGTAGELFF	TGCGCCAGCAGCCAAGTGGCAGGGCGGGGGACCGCCGGGGAGCTGTTTTTT	TRBD2	.	TRBV4-1	TRBJ2-2
CSVERSGIVDEQYF	TGCAGCGTTGAACGTAGCGGGATAGTCGACGAGCAGTACTTC	TRBD2	many	TRBV29-1	TRBJ2-7
CSWTGTSGREQFF	TGCAGTTGGACCGGGACTAGCGGGAGGGAGCAGTTCTTC	TRBD2	many	TRBV20-1	TRBJ2-1
CASSSSGGAGNEQFF	TGTGCCAGCAGCTCTAGCGGGGGGGCCGGTAATGAGCAGTTCTTC	TRBD2	many	TRBV7-9	TRBJ2-1
CASSYDVPETGELFF	TGTGCCAGCAGTTACGACGTCCCGGAAACCGGGGAGCTGTTTTTT	.	few	TRBV6-5	TRBJ2-2
CASSQGGGSETIYF	TGTGCCAGCAGCCAAGGGGGGGGCTCGGAGACCATATATTTT	.	many	TRBV3-1	TRBJ1-3
CASSPIPSLLDRETQYF	TGTGCCAGCTCACCAATTCCGAGCCTCCTAGATCGAGAGACCCAGTACTTC	.	many	TRBV18	TRBJ2-5
CASSPGLAGANGQFF	TGTGCCAGCAGCCCCGGACTAGCGGGGGCTAATGGGCAGTTCTTC	TRBD2	once	TRBV11-3	TRBJ2-1